This T cell receptor beta chain was sequenced in a study of cytomegalovirus exposure and HLA in healthy donors. Overall study findings and caveats: Data from an earlier analysis indicated that most TCR beta V segments were productive either about 90% or about 30% of the time. Later analysis showed TCR association rates varying by HLA locus, highest for DRB1 and lowest for HLA-C.

Comments on this clone: Its antigen remains unknown.

Germline V gene data show CDR1 as MNHEY and CDR2 as SVGAGI. This CDR3 is built from 13 residues. V lost 4 bases, J lost 6 bases, and 5 bases stayed unmatched. This PCR relied on a set of 60 Vbeta primers and 13 Jbeta primers. Only in-frame clones appear in the TCRdb table, and some are missing; sequencing was by immunoSEQ multiplex PCR. The sample lists about 160,000 clones, roughly 88% occurring once. The receptor comes from a boy aged 2 to 9 in good health and CMV-seronegative. V and J are TRBV6-5 and TRBJ1-1; 7 bases fit TRBD1. Sequencing was carried out using PBMCs. CDR3 sequence (DNA): TGTGCCAGCAGTTTCGACAGGGTTGCTGAAGCTTTCTTT. Translating it yields CASSFDRVAEAFF.